A selection of T cell receptor beta chains follows, all from one sample in a study of T cells in Graves' hyperthyroidism and ophthalmopathy. In TCRdb, the multiplex PCR reads were re-called with MiXCR into one record per CDR3 protein. Here the sample spans around 500,000 distinct CDR3 sequences, under 25% being singletons. Sequencing used blood. The receptor set was obtained from a woman between 65 and 79 years old with Graves' ophthalmopathy. The conserved cysteine and the conserved F or W are not part of the CDR3 here. Clone size, where shown, is once, few, many, or a class for clones that have expanded.

cdr3_length v_call clone_size cdr3_aa
12 TRBV6-1 NA ASRPRTSYNEQF
12 TRBV12-3/TRBV12-4 NA ASSFSAKGGEQF
10 TRBV27 NA ASRDLGLGYT
10 TRBV15 NA AATSPGLSQY
13 TRBV27 many ASSLDGLSNQPQH
15 TRBV27 many ASSLSMYRDRDYEQY
14 TRBV2 NA ASSRGPPGAGNTIY
13 TRBV27 many ASSPYRQGGYEQY
13 TRBV7-3 NA ASSFPPLAGGEQY
13 TRBV4-1 NA ASSQVYGQNTEAF
14 TRBV11-2 few ASSFQSGTANSPLH
13 TRBV28 many ASSTRTGDLETQY
11 TRBV7-9 few ASSGGQRDIQY
13 TRBV10-3 NA AISGEGQGVIKQY
13 TRBV3-1 NA ASRRLADSYNEQF
16 TRBV5-1 few ASSLGPAGLAGVNEQF
13 TRBV5-1 once ASSLASGIGNTIY
12 TRBV20-1 NA SARDQREIREQF
12 TRBV20-1 many SARLPHGNTEAF
14 TRBV4-1 NA ASSQGDRVRTDTQY
12 TRBV7-2 NA ASSFGGNTGELL
13 TRBV24-1 few ATSAPGQGFYGYT
13 TRBV5-1 few ASSLAAGITDTQY
10 TRBV28 many ASNWGTYEQY
14 TRBV12-3/TRBV12-4 few ASSLKAGIRTGELF
12 TRBV12-3/TRBV12-4 NA ASRMTGTGNTIY
13 TRBV29-1 NA SVEDRRDRGGEAF
11 TRBV10-2 NA ASNRGQGIEQY
12 TRBV6-2/TRBV6-3 NA ASTYSGRAETQY
14 TRBV7-2 NA ASSLDRSGRDSPLH
13 TRBV27 many ASSWSLGPGETQY
14 TRBV19 few ASSMNGLAGMNEQF
15 TRBV28 few ASSFPPGTSGTDTQY
11 TRBV12-3/TRBV12-4 many ASSFAGDTEAF
14 TRBV27 many ASTFPRDRLNNEQF
11 TRBV20-1 NA SAFRQGGDGYT
11 TRBV27 NA ASSLQGDLSYT
11 TRBV14 NA ASSLQLNHEQY
12 TRBV12-3/TRBV12-4 many ASSWGTRNTEAF
11 TRBV10-3 NA AISEGGGETQY
14 TRBV7-2 many ASSLPQTRGRGGYT
13 TRBV6-1 NA ASSEGVQSGQPQH
11 TRBV28 many ATKSLLNTEAF
12 TRBV29-1 few SVTGTSWIGELF
17 TRBV15 few ATSKTLPGTGRYTGELF
14 TRBV6-2/TRBV6-3 few ASTLFGSGSTDTQY
13 TRBV6-1 NA ASREGQGGPYEQY
12 TRBV11-2 many ASSSGLRRETQY
13 TRBV3-1 few ASSLIAGVAGELF
12 TRBV7-9 NA ASSPRDFENTIY
11 TRBV19 many ASTESSYNEQF
13 TRBV9 few ASSPEGGRTNGYT
15 TRBV11-3 NA ASSLEGLAGGSNEQF
13 TRBV6-1 NA ASRAPGWRGDTQY
15 TRBV11-2 many ASSPNYGASGTDTQY
13 TRBV20-1 few SAKGGAQAKNIQY
12 TRBV11-2 many ASSSRQGFNEQY
11 TRBV10-3 NA AISVDKGTGQY
13 TRBV18 NA ASSPIGPPGSEQF